This TCR beta chain derives from a study of T cells after yellow fever vaccination. Study background: Investigators sorted EM, EMRA, CM and Tscm memory subsets, relying on CD3, CD45RA, CCR7 and CD95. Study-level results: Highly abundant clonotypes carried over from the bulk population could end up in FACS-sorted repertoires as contaminants.

In the case of this clonotype: This may come from a read error, since a much larger clone is one base off.

For TCR, cDNA came from 5'RACE template switching, which added a universal primer site and UMIs. Via MiXCR, TCRdb re-called the 5' RACE reads, giving one row per CDR3 protein. This sample has about 21,000 distinct CDR3 sequences, with around 5.2% found just once. V lost 4 bases to trimming and J lost 6 bases, with 14 bases between them. Germline V gives CDR1 SGHRS, CDR2 YFSETQ. The CDR3 totals 13 residues. The TCR sequence derives from a man aged 18 to 30 who received the YFV17D yellow fever vaccine. The sequencing here drew on PBMCs, either bulk or a sorted T-cell subset (CD4+, CD8+, memory, or dextramer-sorted; not recorded which), taken more than 40 days after the first yellow fever vaccination. This rearrangement joins TRBV5-1 to TRBJ2-7; D remains ambiguous. Here the CDR3 reads CASSRSWNSEQYF. Written as DNA, the CDR3 is TGCGCCAGCAGCAGGTCTTGGAACAGCGAGCAGTACTTC.